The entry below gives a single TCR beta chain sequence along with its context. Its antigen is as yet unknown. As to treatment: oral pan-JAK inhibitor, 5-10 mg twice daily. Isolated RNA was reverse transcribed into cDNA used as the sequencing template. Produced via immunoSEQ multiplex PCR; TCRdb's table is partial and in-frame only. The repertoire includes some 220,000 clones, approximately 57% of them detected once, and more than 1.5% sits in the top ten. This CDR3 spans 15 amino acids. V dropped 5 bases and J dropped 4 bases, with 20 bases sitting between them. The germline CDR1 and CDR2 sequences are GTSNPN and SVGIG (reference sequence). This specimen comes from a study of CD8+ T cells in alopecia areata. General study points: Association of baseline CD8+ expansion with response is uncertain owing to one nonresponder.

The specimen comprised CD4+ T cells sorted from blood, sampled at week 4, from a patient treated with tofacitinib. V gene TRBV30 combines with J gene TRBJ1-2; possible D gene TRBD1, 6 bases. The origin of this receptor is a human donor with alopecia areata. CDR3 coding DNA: TGTGCCTGGGATAAAATGGGGGCGCGGGGCTATGGCTACACCTTC. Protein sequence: CAWDKMGARGYGYTF.